Each of the 15 T cell receptor beta chains below was sequenced from the same sample in a study of tumor and adjacent non-tumor tissue in lung cancer (dated by TCRdb to the late 2010s). The library was obtained by multiplex PCR. Sequencing took place on an Illumina HiSeq 2500. Following protocols modified from ARM-PCR, the researchers constructed TCRbeta libraries through three rounds of nested PCR with primers (Table S4). The public reads were run again by TCRdb, first through fastp at Q25 and then through MiXCR, and only productive beta chains were kept. Every CDR3 protein is listed once, alongside the most common genes and DNA of its rows. Present in this sample are about 80,000 distinct CDR3 sequences, approximately 78% of which were seen just once. The biggest ten clones account for around half of the sample. Bulk unsorted tissue served as the source for RNA extraction, and RNA quality was assessed using a NanoDrop ND-1000 and an Agilent 2100. The normal lung samples consisted of distant non-tumor tissue collected more than 3 cm from the tumor edge.

Sequencing was done on a sample of distant non-tumor lung tissue. Receptor source: a man between 60 and 75 years old with non-small cell lung cancer.

Note on this clonotype: The junction and the germline gene differ at one end; a read error may be behind it. J is TRBJ2-5 and V is TRBV6-6, with D unclear. CDR1 and CDR2 from the germline V gene are MNHNY and SVGAGI (reference sequence). The CDR3 spans 17 residues. The CDR3 region has the DNA TGTGCCAGTAGAACAGCCGGGCAAACCCAGAACCAAGAGACACAGTACTTC. Translating it yields CASRTAGQTQNQETQYF.

Of note for this clonotype: One end of the junction varies from germline; a read error may be responsible. The V gene is TRBV12-5, the J gene TRBJ2-1; possibly TRBD1 for D (5 bases). The germline V gene has CDR1 LGHNT and CDR2 FRNRAP. This CDR3 region has 13 residues. DNA for the CDR3: TGTGCTAATGGTAAATGGACATCCCCAGTGGGGTTCTTC. It yields the protein CANGKWTSPVGFF. The full variable domain, completed using reference TRBV12-5 and TRBJ2-1, is DARVTQTPRHKVTEMGQEVTMRCQPILGHNTVFWYRQTMMQGLELLAYFRNRAPLDDSGMPKDRFSAEMPDATLATLKIQPSEPRDSAVYFCANGKWTSPVGFFGPGTRLTVL.

The chain employs TRBV11-2 and TRBJ2-5; 7 bases match TRBD1. The CDR3 is made up of 14 amino acids. The V segment lost 4 bases and the J segment 4 bases; nucleotides outside the gene matches: 6. Germline V gives CDR1 SGHAT, CDR2 FQNNGV. The CDR3 protein is CASSYGQVIETQYF. Here the CDR3 DNA reads TGTGCCAGCAGCTATGGACAGGTCATAGAGACCCAGTACTTC. Filled out from reference TRBV11-2 and TRBJ2-5, the complete variable domain reads EAGVAQSPRYKIIEKRQSVAFWCNPISGHATLYWYQQILGQGPKLLIQFQNNGVVDDSQLPKDRFSAERLKGVDSTLKIQPAKLEDSAVYLCASSYGQVIETQYFGPGTRLLVL.

With regard to this clonotype: A junction boundary mismatches the germline segment, possibly from a read error. V gene TRBV5-4 combines with J gene TRBJ2-7, with D possibly matching TRBD2 (5 bases). From germline, CDR1 is SGHNT and CDR2 YYREEE (reference sequence). This CDR3 contains 15 residues. This CDR3 reads CASSRQQRATYEQYF. CDR3 nucleotides: TGTGCCAGCAGCCGTCAACAGAGGGCGACCTACGAACAGTACTTC.

About this clonotype: The junction does not match germline at one end; this may be a read error. This rearrangement joins TRBV4-3 to TRBJ2-2; possibly TRBD1 or TRBD2 for D (5 bases each). The germline CDR1 and CDR2 sequences are LGHNA and YSLEER. This CDR3 is 16 amino acids long. The CDR3 loop is CTSSQEFRTDTGVRFF. The CDR3 bases are TGCACCAGCAGCCAAGAATTCAGAACGGACACCGGGGTGCGGTTTTTT.

V gene TRBV11-3 combines with J gene TRBJ2-2, with TRBD2 as a possible D gene (6 bases). V gave up 4 bases and J gave up 16 bases, with 34 bases separating them. Germline lookup yields CDR1 SGHNT and CDR2 YENEEA. The CDR3 consists of 18 residues. CDR3 sequence (DNA): TGTGCCAGCAGCTCCCGGGGAGTGGGAGGATACAGAACCGGGGAGAAGTTTTTT. It is translated as CASSSRGVGGYRTGEKFF.

This clonotype is a singleton in its sample. CDR3 nucleotide sequence: TGTGCCAGCAGCATAGGTAGACAATCTGACTCTGGAAACACCATATATTTT. Translated, it gives CASSIGRQSDSGNTIYF. The rearrangement links TRBV7-9 to TRBJ1-3; D is uncertain. The CDR3 loop spans 17 amino acids. V lost 5 bases and J lost 0, with 17 bases in between. Germline V gene data show CDR1 as SEHNR and CDR2 as FQNEAQ (reference sequence). The full variable domain, its missing parts supplied by reference TRBV7-9 and TRBJ1-3, is DTGVSQNPRHKITKRGQNVTFRCDPISEHNRLYWYRQTLGQGPEFLTYFQNEAQLEKSRLLSDRFSAERPKGSFSTLEIQRTEQGDSAMYLCASSIGRQSDSGNTIYFGEGSWLTVV.

This clonotype was detected only once. A read error may produce the germline difference seen at one junction end. This chain links TRBV4-3 with TRBJ2-2; D is perhaps TRBD1 (5 bases). The CDR3 loop spans 16 amino acids. Germline CDR1 reads LGHNA; CDR2 reads YSLEER. For the CDR3, the DNA is TGCGCCAGCTGCCAGGACCCGCTAGGGGACACCGGGGAGCTGTTTTTT. It is translated as CASCQDPLGDTGELFF.

To note about this clonotype: The junction departs from the called germline gene at one end, perhaps through a read error. This chain connects TRBV7-9 to TRBJ1-1; 11 bases match TRBD1. Per the germline V gene, CDR1 is SEHNR and CDR2 is FQNEAQ (reference sequence). This CDR3 is 16 amino acids long. CDR3 nucleotides: TGTACCAGCAGCCTGAGACAGGGACAGGGGGAGGCTGAAGCTTTCTTT. It is translated as CTSSLRQGQGEAEAFF.

Turning to this clonotype: An end of the junction does not agree with germline; a read error may underlie this. This rearrangement joins TRBV11-3 to TRBJ2-5; D may match TRBD1 or TRBD2 (5 bases each). This CDR3 region has 13 residues. The germline gives CDR1 SGHNT, CDR2 YENEEA. The CDR3 is CGTSFTGEGTQYF. The CDR3 DNA reads as TGTGGCACCAGCTTTACCGGGGAAGGGACCCAGTATTTC.

Turning to this clonotype: At one end, the junction sequence differs from germline, possibly due to a read error. The chain combines TRBV5-4 with TRBJ1-1, with 7 bases fitting TRBD1. Looked up from germline, CDR1 is SGHNT and CDR2 is YYREEE (reference sequence). There are 17 residues in the CDR3. In nucleotides, the CDR3 is TGTGCCAGCAGCGCCGGACGACAGGGACGAGGCGACAGTGAAGCTTTATTT. It translates to CASSAGRQGRGDSEALF. Full variable domain (missing parts from reference TRBV5-4 and TRBJ1-1): ETGVTQSPTHLIKTRGQQVTLRCSSQSGHNTVSWYQQALGQGPQFIFQYYREEENGRGNFPPRFSGLQFPNYSSELNVNALELDDSALYLCASSAGRQGRGDSEALFGQGTRLTVV.

The chain has TRBV6-5 and TRBJ2-1; TRBD1 might be the D (6 bases). This CDR3 comprises 17 residues. Germline CDR1 and CDR2: MNHEY and SVGAGI. The CDR3 coding sequence is TGTGGCAGTAGTGGGGGCTTGGGGATGGTATCCTACAATGAGCAGTTCTTC. Residues: CGSSGGLGMVSYNEQFF.

Comments on this clonotype: Compared with germline, one end of the junction differs, possibly owing to a read error. This sequence joins TRBV11-3 and TRBJ2-1, with 8 bases aligning to TRBD2. Germline V gene data show CDR1 as SGHNT and CDR2 as YENEEA. The CDR3 consists of 14 residues. CDR3 nucleotide sequence: TGTGCTAGCAGCTTGAGCGGGAGTACCAATGAGCAGCTCTTC. Residues: CASSLSGSTNEQLF.

V and J are TRBV12-3 or TRBV12-4 and TRBJ1-1; D ambiguous. CDR3 length: 10 residues. V dropped 7 bases and J dropped 10 bases, with 10 bases sitting between them. The CDR3: CASNPRRAFF. The DNA for the CDR3 is TGTGCCAGCAATCCCAGGAGAGCTTTCTTT.

On this clonotype: A read error is possible here, since a much larger clone lies one base away. The CDR3 reads CASSYDTSEAFF. CDR3 in DNA: TGTGCCAGCAGTTACGACACCTCTGAAGCTTTCTTT. The V call is TRBV6-5, the J call TRBJ1-1, with no clear D. V lost 2 bases to trimming and J lost 6 bases, with 7 bases between them. This CDR3 spans 12 amino acids. Germline V CDR1 and CDR2: MNHEY, SVGAGI.